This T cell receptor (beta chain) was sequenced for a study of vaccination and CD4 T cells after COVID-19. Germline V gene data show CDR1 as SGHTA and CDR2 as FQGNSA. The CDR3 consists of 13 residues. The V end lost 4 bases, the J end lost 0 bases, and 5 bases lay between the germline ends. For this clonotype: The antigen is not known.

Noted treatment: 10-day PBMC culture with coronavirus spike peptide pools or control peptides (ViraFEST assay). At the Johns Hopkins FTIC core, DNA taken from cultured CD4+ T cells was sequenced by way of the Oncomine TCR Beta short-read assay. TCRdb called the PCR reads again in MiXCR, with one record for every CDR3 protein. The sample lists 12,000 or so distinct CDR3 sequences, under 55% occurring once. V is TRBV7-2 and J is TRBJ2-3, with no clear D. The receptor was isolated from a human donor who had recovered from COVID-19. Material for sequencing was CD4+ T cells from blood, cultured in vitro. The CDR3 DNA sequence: TGTGCCAGCAGCTCCTCTAGCACAGATACGCAGTATTTT. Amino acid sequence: CASSSSSTDTQYF.